This T cell receptor (beta chain) was recovered during a study of T cell responses to AZD1222 COVID-19 vaccine. Per germline, CDR1 SEHNR and CDR2 FQNEAQ (reference sequence). With 3 bases clipped from V and 3 bases from J, the junction kept 4 bases outside the gene matches. There are 15 residues in the CDR3. Clones were read by immunoSEQ multiplex PCR, and TCRdb kept only the in-frame ones, dropping some. The sample carries about 110,000 clones, 89% recorded once. Study-level results: Compared with day 0, the breadth and depth of the Spike-specific TCR repertoire rose significantly after two doses of AZD1222. Clonal diversity was possibly underestimated, and white British individuals and females predominated among donors.

This clone was picked up a small number of times. Its antigen remains unknown. Specimen: peripheral blood, collected 28 days after the second AZD1222 dose. The chain uses TRBV7-9 and TRBJ1-4, with 7 nucleotides matching TRBD1. This clonotype originated in an adult who received the AZD1222 COVID-19 vaccine. CDR3 amino acids: CASSFGTVSNEKLFF. The DNA for the CDR3 is TGTGCCAGCAGCTTCGGGACAGTCTCTAATGAAAAACTGTTTTTT.